The clone carrying this T cell receptor (beta chain) has only a few counts. Its antigen is as yet unknown. The data originate from a study of T-cell memory formation after mild COVID-19. The study, taken as a whole, reports: Day 15 to 85 contracting clones showed balanced CD4/CD8; later expanders leaned CD4+. Memory cells collected pre-infection included some clones that later responded, suggesting cross-reactive memory joined.

TCRdb ran MiXCR on the 5' RACE reads and lists one entry per CDR3 protein. Of 400,000 to 450,000 distinct CDR3 sequences listed, 18% are singletons. The V end lost 5 bases, the J end lost 3 bases, and 19 bases lay between the germline ends. The CDR3 extends over 16 amino acids. CDR1 SGHTA and CDR2 FQGTGA come from the germline V gene. The rearrangement joins TRBV7-3 to TRBJ1-2; D uncertain. Specimen: PBMCs or a T cell subset sorted from them (not recorded which). This sequence originates from a man between 18 and 29 years old who had mild COVID-19 (a few samples of this study predate the infection). Cell type and time point are not known. This CDR3 is CASSPSPIPGDYGYTF. DNA of the CDR3: TGTGCCAGCAGCCCCAGCCCCATCCCTGGGGACTATGGCTACACCTTC.